The rows below give T cell receptor beta chains drawn from one sample of a study of blood T cell repertoires in COVID-19. The table came from immunoSEQ multiplex PCR; TCRdb's copy has only in-frame clones and leaves some out. The sample carries 150,000 to 160,000 clones, 80% recorded once. Sequencing was done on a sample of peripheral blood. These receptors came from a man aged 55 to 70 with acute or convalescent COVID-19. Both conserved end residues are trimmed from each CDR3. Fields, in order: J gene, V gene, CDR3 protein.

J gene: TRBJ2-5; V gene: TRBV7-6; CDR3 protein: ASSARRRIQETQY
J gene: TRBJ2-7; V gene: TRBV21-1; CDR3 protein: ASSKTSGLYEQY
J gene: TRBJ1-5; V gene: TRBV19; CDR3 protein: ASSLRGYQPQH
J gene: TRBJ1-1; V gene: TRBV19; CDR3 protein: ASSIWGGTEAF
J gene: TRBJ2-5; V gene: TRBV24-1; CDR3 protein: ATSGSGKTQY
J gene: TRBJ1-1; V gene: TRBV7-2; CDR3 protein: ASSPAPGQGAEAF
J gene: TRBJ2-6; V gene: TRBV7-9; CDR3 protein: ASSPPFRVAGANVLT
J gene: TRBJ2-7; V gene: TRBV6-5; CDR3 protein: ASSYTGYEQY
J gene: TRBJ2-7; V gene: TRBV9; CDR3 protein: ASSPDGGGIPYEQY
J gene: TRBJ1-1; V gene: TRBV28; CDR3 protein: ASSGIFSLGQGSSEAF
J gene: TRBJ2-1; V gene: TRBV14; CDR3 protein: ASSQGSGRVYNEQF
J gene: TRBJ2-3; V gene: TRBV7-2; CDR3 protein: ASSFSLAGYTSTDTQY
J gene: TRBJ2-1; V gene: TRBV11-2; CDR3 protein: ASSLVGTAYNEQF
J gene: TRBJ1-2; V gene: TRBV7-3; CDR3 protein: ASSLKPGGVNYGYT